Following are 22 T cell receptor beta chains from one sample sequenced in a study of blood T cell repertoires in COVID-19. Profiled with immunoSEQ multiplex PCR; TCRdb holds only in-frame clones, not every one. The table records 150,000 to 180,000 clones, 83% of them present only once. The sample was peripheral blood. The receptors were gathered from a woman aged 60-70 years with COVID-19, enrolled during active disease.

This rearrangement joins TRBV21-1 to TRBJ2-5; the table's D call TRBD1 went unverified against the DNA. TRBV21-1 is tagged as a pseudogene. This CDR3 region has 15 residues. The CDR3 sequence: CASSRITQGAKTQYF. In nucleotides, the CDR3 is TGTGCCAGCAGCAGGATTACACAGGGGGCGAAGACCCAGTACTTC.

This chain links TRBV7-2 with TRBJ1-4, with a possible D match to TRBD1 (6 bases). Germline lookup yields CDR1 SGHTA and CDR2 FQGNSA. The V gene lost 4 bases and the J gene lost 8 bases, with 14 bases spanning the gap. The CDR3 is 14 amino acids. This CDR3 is CASSSQGYGEKLFF. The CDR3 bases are TGTGCCAGCAGCTCACAGGGATACGGAGAAAAACTGTTTTTT.

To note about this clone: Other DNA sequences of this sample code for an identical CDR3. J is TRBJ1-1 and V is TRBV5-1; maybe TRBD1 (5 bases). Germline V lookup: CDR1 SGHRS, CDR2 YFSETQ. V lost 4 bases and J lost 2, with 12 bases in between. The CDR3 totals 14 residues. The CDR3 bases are TGCGCCAGCAGCCCTGGACACTCTAACACTGAAGCTTTCTTT. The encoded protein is CASSPGHSNTEAFF. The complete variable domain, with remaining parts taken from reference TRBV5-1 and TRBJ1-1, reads KAGVTQTPRYLIKTRGQQVTLSCSPISGHRSVSWYQQTPGQGLQFLFEYFSETQRNKGNFPGRFSGRQFSNSRSEMNVSTLELGDSALYLCASSPGHSNTEAFFGQGTRLTVV.

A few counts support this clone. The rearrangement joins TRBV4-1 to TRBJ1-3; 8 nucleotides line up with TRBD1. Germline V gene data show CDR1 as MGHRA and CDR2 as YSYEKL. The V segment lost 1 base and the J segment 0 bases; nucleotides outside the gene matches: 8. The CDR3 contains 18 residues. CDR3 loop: CASSQGVMGTGSGNTIYF. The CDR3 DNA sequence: TGCGCCAGCAGCCAAGGGGTTATGGGGACAGGCTCTGGAAACACCATATATTTT.

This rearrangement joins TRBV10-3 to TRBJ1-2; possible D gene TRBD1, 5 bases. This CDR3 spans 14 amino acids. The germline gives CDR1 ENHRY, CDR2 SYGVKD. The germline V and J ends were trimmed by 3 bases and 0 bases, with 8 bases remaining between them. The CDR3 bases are TGTGCCATCAGTGACAGGGCTTCTAACTATGGCTACACCTTC. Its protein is CAISDRASNYGYTF.

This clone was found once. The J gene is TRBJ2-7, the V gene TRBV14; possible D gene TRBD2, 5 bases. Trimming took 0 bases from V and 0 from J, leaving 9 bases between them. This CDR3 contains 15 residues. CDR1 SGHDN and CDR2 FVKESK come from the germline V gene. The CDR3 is CASSQERERSYEQYF. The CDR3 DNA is TGTGCCAGCAGCCAAGAAAGGGAGCGCTCCTACGAGCAGTACTTC.

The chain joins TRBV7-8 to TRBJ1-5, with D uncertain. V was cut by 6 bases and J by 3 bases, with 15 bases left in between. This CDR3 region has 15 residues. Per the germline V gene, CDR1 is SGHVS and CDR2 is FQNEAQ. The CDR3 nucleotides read TGTGCCAGCAGTAATGGGCAGATCCTCAATCAGCCCCAGCATTTT. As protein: CASSNGQILNQPQHF.

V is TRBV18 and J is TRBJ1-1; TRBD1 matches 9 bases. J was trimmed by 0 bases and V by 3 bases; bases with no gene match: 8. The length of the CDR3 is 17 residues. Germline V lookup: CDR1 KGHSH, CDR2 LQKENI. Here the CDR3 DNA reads TGTGCCAGCTCACCTCCGGGGACAGGGAGCATGAACACTGAAGCTTTCTTT. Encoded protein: CASSPPGTGSMNTEAFF.

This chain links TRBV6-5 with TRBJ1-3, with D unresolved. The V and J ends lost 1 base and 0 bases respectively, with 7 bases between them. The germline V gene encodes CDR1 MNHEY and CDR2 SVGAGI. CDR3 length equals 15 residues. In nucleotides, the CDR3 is TGTGCCAGCAGTTACTACCGGGGCTCTGGAAACACCATATATTTT. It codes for CASSYYRGSGNTIYF.

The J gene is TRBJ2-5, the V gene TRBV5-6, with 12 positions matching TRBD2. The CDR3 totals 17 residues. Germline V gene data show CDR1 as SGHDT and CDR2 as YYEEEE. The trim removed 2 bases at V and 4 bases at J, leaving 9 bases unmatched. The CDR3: CASSFKTSGSSRETQYF. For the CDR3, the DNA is TGTGCCAGCAGCTTTAAGACTAGCGGGAGTAGTAGAGAGACCCAGTACTTC.

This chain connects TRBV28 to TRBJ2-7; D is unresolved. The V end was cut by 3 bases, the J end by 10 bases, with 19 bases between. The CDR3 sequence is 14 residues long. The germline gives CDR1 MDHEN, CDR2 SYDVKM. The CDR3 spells CASSFQSGVGTQYV. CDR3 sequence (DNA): TGTGCCAGCAGTTTTCAATCCGGTGTGGGCACCCAGTACGTC.

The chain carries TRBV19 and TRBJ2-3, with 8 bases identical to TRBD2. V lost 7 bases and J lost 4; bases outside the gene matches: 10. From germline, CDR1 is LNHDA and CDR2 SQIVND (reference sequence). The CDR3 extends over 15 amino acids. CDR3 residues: CASTGGAGVSDTQYF. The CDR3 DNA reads TGTGCCAGTACGGGTGGAGCGGGGGTGTCAGATACGCAGTATTTT.

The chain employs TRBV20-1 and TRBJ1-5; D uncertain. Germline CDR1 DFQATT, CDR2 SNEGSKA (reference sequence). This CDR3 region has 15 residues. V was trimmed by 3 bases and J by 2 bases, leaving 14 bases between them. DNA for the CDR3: TGCAGTGCTAGTCCTAGTGGCGTAGGCAATCAGCCCCAGCATTTT. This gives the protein CSASPSGVGNQPQHF.

CDR3 residues: CASSLAPARYTEAFF. For the CDR3, the DNA is TGTGCCAGCAGCTTAGCGCCCGCTCGGTACACTGAAGCTTTCTTT. The genes are TRBV7-9 and TRBJ1-1; D is undetermined. Trimming removed 0 bases from V and 3 bases from J, with 11 bases in between. The CDR3 is 15 amino acids. The germline gives CDR1 SEHNR, CDR2 FQNEAQ (reference sequence).

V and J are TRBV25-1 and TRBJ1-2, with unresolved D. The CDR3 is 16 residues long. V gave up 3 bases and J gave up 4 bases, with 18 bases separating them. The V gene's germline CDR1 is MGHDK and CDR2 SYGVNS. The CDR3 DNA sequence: TGTGCCAGCAGTGATCGGGTAGGAGTAGCGGCCTATGGCTACACCTTC. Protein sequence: CASSDRVGVAAYGYTF.

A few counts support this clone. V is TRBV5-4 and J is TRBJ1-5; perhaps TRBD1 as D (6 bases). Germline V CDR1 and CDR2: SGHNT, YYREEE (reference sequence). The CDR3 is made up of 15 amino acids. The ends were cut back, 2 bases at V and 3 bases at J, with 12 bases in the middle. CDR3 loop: CASSLGGGHNQPQHF. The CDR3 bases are TGTGCCAGCAGCTTAGGGGGGGGCCACAATCAGCCCCAGCATTTT.

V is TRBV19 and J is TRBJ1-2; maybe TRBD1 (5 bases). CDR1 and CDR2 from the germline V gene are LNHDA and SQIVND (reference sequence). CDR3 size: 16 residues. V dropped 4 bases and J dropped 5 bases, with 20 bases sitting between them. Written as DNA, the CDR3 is TGTGCCAGTAGTAGATATCGCGACAGTCCCATGTATGGCTACACCTTC. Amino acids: CASSRYRDSPMYGYTF.

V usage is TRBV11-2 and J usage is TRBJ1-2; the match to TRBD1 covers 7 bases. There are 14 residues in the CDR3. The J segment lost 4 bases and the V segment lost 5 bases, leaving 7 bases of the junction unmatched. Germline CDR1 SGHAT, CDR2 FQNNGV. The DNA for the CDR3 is TGTGCCAGCAGCAGTGGACAGGTGGGCTATGGCTACACCTTC. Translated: CASSSGQVGYGYTF.

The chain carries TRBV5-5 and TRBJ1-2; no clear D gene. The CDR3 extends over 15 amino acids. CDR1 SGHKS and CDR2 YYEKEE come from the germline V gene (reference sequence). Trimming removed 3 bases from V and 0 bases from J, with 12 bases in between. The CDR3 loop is CASSSGGSANYGYTF. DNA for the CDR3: TGTGCCAGCAGCTCTGGAGGGTCAGCTAACTATGGCTACACCTTC.

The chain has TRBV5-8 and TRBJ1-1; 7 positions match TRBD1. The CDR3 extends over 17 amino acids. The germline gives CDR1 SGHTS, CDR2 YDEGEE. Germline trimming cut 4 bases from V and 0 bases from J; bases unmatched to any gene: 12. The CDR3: CASSPWQGGRMNTEAFF. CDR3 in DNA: TGTGCCAGCAGCCCTTGGCAGGGGGGACGGATGAACACTGAAGCTTTCTTT.

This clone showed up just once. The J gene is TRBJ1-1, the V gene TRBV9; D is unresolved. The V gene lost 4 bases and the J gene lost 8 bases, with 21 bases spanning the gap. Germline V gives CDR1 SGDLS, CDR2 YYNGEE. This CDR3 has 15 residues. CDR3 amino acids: CASSPREGFQGEAFF. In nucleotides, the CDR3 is TGTGCCAGCAGCCCAAGGGAGGGCTTTCAAGGGGAAGCTTTCTTT.

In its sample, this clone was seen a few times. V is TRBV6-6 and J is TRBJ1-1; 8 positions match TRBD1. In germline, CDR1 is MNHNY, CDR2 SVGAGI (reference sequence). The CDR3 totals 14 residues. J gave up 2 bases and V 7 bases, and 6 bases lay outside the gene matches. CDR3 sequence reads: CASTLDRGNTEAFF. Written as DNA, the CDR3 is TGTGCCAGCACCCTTGACAGGGGAAACACTGAAGCTTTCTTT.